These 28 T cell receptor beta chains were all obtained from the same sample, sequenced in a study of molecular identifiers for immune sequencing clone quantification. TCRdb re-analysed the PCR reads in MiXCR, keeping a single row per CDR3 protein. The sample holds over 600,000 distinct CDR3 sequences; less than 20% are singletons and the top ten take around 0.9%. Sequencing was done on a sample of naive CD8+ T cells from blood, with Jurkat cell RNA spiked in. Subset reported: FACS-sorted CD8+CD4-CCR7+CD45RA+ naive T cells. These TCRs come from a human donor in good health. Some libraries in this study had Jurkat cell RNA spiked in.

The table lists this clonotype with many counts. This chain uses TRBV5-6 with TRBJ2-7; 7 nucleotides agree with TRBD2. Germline CDR1 reads SGHDT; CDR2 reads YYEEEE. The ends lost 1 base at V and 2 bases at J; junction bases unmatched: 6. This CDR3 spans 15 amino acids. The CDR3 nucleotides read TGTGCCAGCAGCTTGCGGGGAGGGTTGACCTACGAGCAGTACTTC. This gives the protein CASSLRGGLTYEQYF.

This clonotype was detected many times. The chain uses TRBV14 and TRBJ1-4; D is undetermined. This CDR3 is 13 amino acids long. Germline CDR1 is SGHDN and CDR2 is FVKESK. The ends were cut back, 3 bases at V and 3 bases at J, with 5 bases in the middle. The CDR3, as DNA: TGTGCCAGCAGCCAGGATCCTAATGAAAAACTGTTTTTT. Translating gives CASSQDPNEKLFF. Supplemented by reference TRBV14 and TRBJ1-4, the full variable domain reads EAGVTQFPSHSVIEKGQTVTLRCDPISGHDNLYWYRRVMGKEIKFLLHFVKESKQDESGMPNNRFLAERTGGTYSTLKVQPAELEDSGVYFCASSQDPNEKLFFGSGTQLSVL.

This clonotype was seen a few times. The chain recombines TRBV9 with TRBJ1-2; D unresolved. Germline V gene lookup returns CDR1 SGDLS and CDR2 YYNGEE. This CDR3 comprises 14 residues. Trimming took off 2 bases at V and 6 bases at J, with 14 bases between the two ends. The DNA of the CDR3 is TGTGCCAGCAGCGTGACCGGGCCTGGGGATGGCTACACCTTC. The encoded protein is CASSVTGPGDGYTF.

This clonotype was seen at least ten times. The chain has TRBV12-3 or TRBV12-4 and TRBJ1-4, with TRBD1 identical over 7 bases. This CDR3 is 14 amino acids long. V lost 6 bases to trimming and J lost 0 bases; unmatched junction nucleotides: 1. The CDR3 region is CASSGTATNEKLFF. The CDR3 DNA reads as TGTGCCAGCAGCGGGACAGCAACTAATGAAAAACTGTTTTTT.

In its sample, this clonotype was seen many times. This sequence joins TRBV9 and TRBJ2-6; a possible D gene is TRBD2 (6 bases). V lost 7 bases, J lost 0 bases, and 11 bases lay in between. Germline V CDR1 and CDR2: SGDLS, YYNGEE. This CDR3 has 15 residues. The CDR3 sequence: CASGGLSSGANVLTF. Here the CDR3 DNA reads TGTGCCAGCGGAGGGTTGAGCTCTGGGGCCAACGTCCTGACTTTC.

In its sample, this clonotype was seen a few times. The chain has TRBV7-2 and TRBJ2-2, with 11 nucleotides matching TRBD2. Germline-derived CDR1 and CDR2 are SGHTA and FQGNSA. This CDR3 region has 17 residues. Trimming removed 5 bases from V and 4 bases from J; junction bases left unmatched: 9. DNA for the CDR3: TGTGCCAGCAGCCGAAAAAAGGGGACTAGCGGCACCGGGGAGCTGTTTTTT. Encoded protein: CASSRKKGTSGTGELFF.

This clonotype was recorded at least ten times. This chain connects TRBV12-3 or TRBV12-4 to TRBJ2-3, with a possible D match to TRBD1 (6 bases). The CDR3 has 20 residues. V lost 1 base and J lost 5, with 28 bases in between. CDR3 protein: CASSLVMWASTGSSGDTQYF. The CDR3 nucleotides are TGTGCCAGCAGTTTAGTCATGTGGGCTTCGACAGGCTCCTCGGGAGATACGCAGTATTTT.

Only a few counts were recorded for this clonotype. The V gene is TRBV19, the J gene TRBJ2-2; 7 positions agree with TRBD1. Germline assignment: CDR1 LNHDA and CDR2 SQIVND (reference sequence). The V and J ends lost 2 bases and 2 bases, in that order; junction bases with no gene match: 8. There are 17 residues in the CDR3. CDR3 in DNA: TGTGCCAGTAGTATAATGTGGACAGGAGTAAACACCGGGGAGCTGTTTTTT. This codes for CASSIMWTGVNTGELFF.

The V gene is TRBV6-6, the J gene TRBJ1-6; 7 nucleotides line up with TRBD1. CDR1 MNHNY and CDR2 SVGAGI come from the germline V gene (reference sequence). V was clipped by 6 bases and J by 7 bases; unmatched bases: 12. The CDR3 loop spans 16 amino acids. CDR3 sequence: CASSHFDREKNSPLHF. The CDR3 region has the DNA TGTGCCAGCAGCCACTTTGACAGGGAGAAGAATTCACCCCTCCACTTT.

About this clonotype: A read error may explain this, as a much larger clone is one base away. V is TRBV10-1 and J is TRBJ2-3, with D possibly matching TRBD1 (5 bases). The CDR3 is made up of 14 amino acids. In germline, CDR1 is WNHNN, CDR2 SYGVQD (reference sequence). In DNA, the CDR3 is TGCGCCAGCAGTGACAGATGGGGCACAGATACGCAGTGTTTT. Translating it yields CASSDRWGTDTQCF.

This clonotype was seen at least ten times. In nucleotides, the CDR3 is TGTGCCAGCAGTGCCAAGAGGGGTCGAGCTGAGCAATGGGAGCAGTACTTC. Translation: CASSAKRGRAEQWEQYF. The chain links TRBV12-3 or TRBV12-4 to TRBJ2-7, with D perhaps matching TRBD1 or TRBD2 (5 bases each). CDR3 size: 17 residues. Between the trimmed V and J ends, which lost 5 bases and 7 bases, there was a span of 27 bases.

This clonotype was observed at least ten times. The CDR3 nucleotides are TGTGCCAGCAGTTACTCGGCTAGCGGGATGAGTGAGCAGTTCTTC. This codes for CASSYSASGMSEQFF. This chain joins TRBV6-2 or TRBV6-3 and TRBJ2-1, with 9 nucleotides matching TRBD2. V was clipped by 0 bases and J by 9 bases; unmatched bases: 6. Looked up from germline, CDR1 is MNHEY and CDR2 is SVGEGT. This CDR3 region has 15 residues.

This clonotype was picked up many times. The chain carries TRBV12-3 or TRBV12-4 and TRBJ2-3, with a possible D match to TRBD1 (5 bases). Trimming removed 5 bases from V and 0 bases from J, with 12 bases in between. This CDR3 has 15 residues. The CDR3 here is CASSPRVSSTDTQYF. In DNA form, the CDR3 reads TGTGCCAGCAGTCCCAGGGTCTCTAGCACAGATACGCAGTATTTT.

This clonotype was seen at least ten times. The CDR3 DNA reads TGTGCCTGGAGTCGAGCGACAGTACCGACTCCCTACGAGCAGTACTTC. Translation gives CAWSRATVPTPYEQYF. The chain carries TRBV30 and TRBJ2-7; maybe TRBD1 (5 bases). This CDR3 region has 16 residues. The V and J ends lost 2 bases and 2 bases respectively, with 19 bases between them. Germline-derived CDR1 and CDR2 are GTSNPN and SVGIG (reference sequence).

This clonotype appeared many times. The chain employs TRBV20-1 and TRBJ1-1; no firm D call. The length of the CDR3 is 13 residues. Germline lookup yields CDR1 DFQATT and CDR2 SNEGSKA (reference sequence). V was pared by 0 bases and J by 4 bases, with 9 bases between. The CDR3: CSAREEGGTEAFF. DNA of the CDR3: TGCAGTGCTAGAGAGGAGGGCGGCACTGAAGCTTTCTTT.

In this sample, this clonotype turned up many times. The J gene is TRBJ1-2, the V gene TRBV29-1; tentatively, D is TRBD1 (5 bases). CDR3 length: 14 residues. V gave up 7 bases and J gave up 5 bases, with 20 bases separating them. CDR1 is SQVTM and CDR2 is ANQGSEA in the germline V gene. CDR3 nucleotides: TGCAGCGCCGAAGGGGCCGTCGGAAAATATGGCTACACCTTC. Its translation: CSAEGAVGKYGYTF.

This clonotype turned up a few times. The chain uses TRBV5-6 and TRBJ2-7; D is uncertain. V was cut by 3 bases and J by 0 bases, with 10 bases left in between. The CDR3 runs 14 residues. Germline V lookup: CDR1 SGHDT, CDR2 YYEEEE. CDR3 sequence (DNA): TGTGCCAGCAGCTCCCCCCGACACTCCTACGAGCAGTACTTC. It yields the protein CASSSPRHSYEQYF.

This clonotype was counted at least ten times. The chain employs TRBV2 and TRBJ2-5; 8 bases map to TRBD1. Germline CDR1 is SNHLY and CDR2 is FYNNEI. J gave up 4 bases and V 1 base, and 5 bases lay outside the gene matches. This CDR3 region has 15 residues. The CDR3 nucleotides are TGTGCCAGCAGTGAAGGGGGCAGGGGGCGAGAGACCCAGTACTTC. It encodes CASSEGGRGRETQYF.

Turning to this clonotype: A much bigger clone sits one base away, suggesting this may be a read error. This chain uses TRBV7-9 with TRBJ1-3, with TRBD1 as a possible D gene (5 bases). Germline CDR1 is SEHNR and CDR2 is FQNEAQ (reference sequence). This CDR3 comprises 19 residues. DNA for the CDR3: TGTGCCAGCAGCTTAGGTGAGGGTACGCGAGGGGACTCTGGAAACACCATATGTTTT. This gives the protein CASSLGEGTRGDSGNTICF.

The genes are TRBV7-9 and TRBJ2-3; 10 bases are a match to TRBD1. The CDR3 length is 17 residues. V shed 3 bases, J shed 1 base, and the junction held 7 bases outside the gene matches. Per the germline V gene, CDR1 is SEHNR and CDR2 is FQNEAQ (reference sequence). In nucleotides, the CDR3 is TGTGCCAGCAGCTTTGGACAGGGGGGAATGGGCACAGATACGCAGTATTTT. This encodes CASSFGQGGMGTDTQYF.

The table lists this clonotype with many counts. The chain recombines TRBV30 with TRBJ2-3; D is uncertain. Germline V gene sequence: CDR1 GTSNPN, CDR2 SVGIG (reference sequence). V shed 4 bases and J shed 0 bases, with 8 bases lying between them. There are 13 residues in the CDR3. The DNA of the CDR3 is TGTGCCTGGACCCCCGAGAGCACAGATACGCAGTATTTT. It translates to CAWTPESTDTQYF.

Remarks on this clonotype: Given a much more abundant clone one base away, this may be a read error. The chain recombines TRBV6-5 with TRBJ1-4; D gene uncertain. The CDR3 has 14 residues. Per the germline V gene, CDR1 is MNHEY and CDR2 is SVGAGI. The CDR3 spells CASTLRATNENLFF. CDR3 sequence (DNA): TGTGCCAGCACCCTCAGAGCAACTAATGAAAACCTGTTTTTT.

This chain connects TRBV27 to TRBJ2-1, with D unresolved. The CDR3 runs 14 residues. Germline V lookup: CDR1 MNHEY, CDR2 SMNVEV (reference sequence). With 8 bases removed from V and 1 base from J, the gap between germline ends came to 12 bases. CDR3 bases: TGTGCCAGCCACGTAACGGGTTCCTACAATGAGCAGTTCTTC. Translated: CASHVTGSYNEQFF.

This clonotype has only one observation. This may arise from a read error, as a much more abundant clone is one base away. This sequence joins TRBV7-9 and TRBJ2-5; 10 positions match TRBD2. The CDR3 consists of 15 residues. CDR1 is SEHNR and CDR2 is FQNEAQ in the germline V gene (reference sequence). The CDR3 loop reads CAGSLLAGVGETQYF. CDR3 nucleotide sequence: TGTGCCGGCAGCTTGCTAGCGGGAGTAGGAGAGACCCAGTACTTC.

This chain connects TRBV27 to TRBJ2-2; D not resolved. This CDR3 spans 12 amino acids. The germline V gene encodes CDR1 MNHEY and CDR2 SMNVEV (reference sequence). Trimming pared 4 bases from V and 10 bases from J, leaving 10 bases between. CDR3 loop: CASSSTFEELFF. CDR3 bases: TGTGCCAGCAGTTCTACATTCGAGGAGCTGTTTTTT.

A remark on this clonotype: With a much larger clone just one base away, this may be a read error. This chain connects TRBV4-3 to TRBJ2-7; 8 nucleotides agree with TRBD2. The germline CDR1 and CDR2 sequences are LGHNA and YSLEER. This CDR3 has 15 residues. The CDR3 reads CTSSQDIAGRGEQYF. CDR3 sequence (DNA): TGCACCAGCAGCCAAGACATAGCGGGAAGGGGCGAGCAGTACTTC.

This clonotype was seen ten or more times. The chain has TRBV5-6 and TRBJ2-7; 7 bases match TRBD1. The J segment lost 3 bases and the V segment lost 4 bases, leaving 7 bases of the junction unmatched. The CDR3 is 14 amino acids. The germline gives CDR1 SGHDT, CDR2 YYEEEE. This chain's CDR3 is CASSLGQSLYEQYF. Written as DNA, the CDR3 is TGTGCCAGCAGCCTGGGACAGTCACTCTACGAGCAGTACTTC. Combining the CDR3 with reference TRBV5-6 and TRBJ2-7 gives the whole variable domain DAGVTQSPTHLIKTRGQQVTLRCSPKSGHDTVSWYQQALGQGPQFIFQYYEEEERQRGNFPDRFSGHQFPNYSSELNVNALLLGDSALYLCASSLGQSLYEQYFGPGTRLTVT.

As for this clonotype: Given a much more abundant clone one base away, this may be a read error. Without the conserved terminal phenylalanine or tryptophan, this CDR3 likely stems from a read error. The chain is built from TRBV6-2 or TRBV6-3 and TRBJ1-1; unclear D gene. The CDR3 length is 13 residues. With 6 bases removed from V and 0 bases from J, the gap between germline ends came to 8 bases. Per germline, CDR1 MNHEY and CDR2 SVGEGT. The CDR3, as DNA: TGTGCCAGCAGAAGCATCATGAACACTGAAGCTTTCCTT. Amino acids: CASRSIMNTEAFL.